The clone carrying this T cell receptor (delta chain) was observed a handful of times. This likely stems from a read error, as it lies one base from a far larger clone. This same CDR3 is encoded by further DNA sequences in the sample. TCRdb re-called the multiplex PCR reads using CATT. The table includes 45,000 to 50,000 delta-chain clones, 1.6% detected once. The record originates from a study of γδ T cells in repeated Plasmodium falciparum infection. The sample consisted of gamma-delta T cells from blood. The TCR was taken from a pool of human donors (malaria-infected and uninfected, not separated).

This chain's CDR3 is CALGERQLGDTDKLIF. As DNA, the CDR3 is TGTGCTCTTGGGGAACGGCAACTGGGGGACACCGACAAACTCATCTTT. The chain uses TRDV1 and TRDJ1; TRDD3 matches at 9 bases. The J gene, missing from TCRdb, was assigned here through DNA to germline matching. The CDR3 is 16 residues long. In germline, CDR1 is TSWWSYY, CDR2 QGS.